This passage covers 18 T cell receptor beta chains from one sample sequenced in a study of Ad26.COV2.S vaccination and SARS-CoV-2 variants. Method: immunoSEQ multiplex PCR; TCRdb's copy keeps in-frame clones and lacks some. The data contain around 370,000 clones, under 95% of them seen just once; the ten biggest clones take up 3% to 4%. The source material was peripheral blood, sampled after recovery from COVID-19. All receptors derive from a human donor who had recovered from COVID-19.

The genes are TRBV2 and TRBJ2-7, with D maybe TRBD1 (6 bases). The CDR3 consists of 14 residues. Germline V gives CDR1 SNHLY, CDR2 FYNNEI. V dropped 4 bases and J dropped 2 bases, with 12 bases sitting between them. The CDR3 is CASSAGQRAYEQYF. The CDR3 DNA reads TGTGCCAGCAGTGCTGGACAGAGGGCCTACGAGCAGTACTTC. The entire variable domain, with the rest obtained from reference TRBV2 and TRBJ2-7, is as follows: EPEVTQTPSHQVTQMGQEVILRCVPISNHLYFYWYRQILGQKVEFLVSFYNNEISEKSEIFDDQFSVERPDGSNFTLKIRSTKLEDSAMYFCASSAGQRAYEQYFGPGTRLTVT.

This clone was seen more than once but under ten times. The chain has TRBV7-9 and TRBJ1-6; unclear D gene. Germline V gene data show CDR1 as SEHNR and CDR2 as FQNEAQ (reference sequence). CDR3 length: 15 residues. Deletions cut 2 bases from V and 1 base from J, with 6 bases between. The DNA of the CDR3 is TGTGCCAGCAGCTTAAAGGGATCCTATAATTCACCCCTCCACTTT. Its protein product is CASSLKGSYNSPLHF.

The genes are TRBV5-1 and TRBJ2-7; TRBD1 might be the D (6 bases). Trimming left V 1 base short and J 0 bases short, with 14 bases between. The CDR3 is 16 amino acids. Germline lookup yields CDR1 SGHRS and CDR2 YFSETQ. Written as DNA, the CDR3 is TGCGCCAGCAGCTTGAGAGCACAGGGATCCTCCTACGAGCAGTACTTC. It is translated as CASSLRAQGSSYEQYF.

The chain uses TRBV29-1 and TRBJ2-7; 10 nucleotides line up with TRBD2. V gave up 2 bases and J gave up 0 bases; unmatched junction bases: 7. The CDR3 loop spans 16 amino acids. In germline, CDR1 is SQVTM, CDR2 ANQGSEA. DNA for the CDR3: TGCAGCGTTGAAACGTCTAGCGGGGGTATCTCCTACGAGCAGTACTTC. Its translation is CSVETSSGGISYEQYF.

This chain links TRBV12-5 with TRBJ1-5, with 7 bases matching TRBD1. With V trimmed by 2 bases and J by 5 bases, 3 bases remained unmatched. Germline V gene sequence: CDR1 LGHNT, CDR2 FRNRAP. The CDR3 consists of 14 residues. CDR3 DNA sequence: TGTGCTAGTGGTTTGAGGGACAGTTATCAGCCCCAGCATTTT. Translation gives CASGLRDSYQPQHF. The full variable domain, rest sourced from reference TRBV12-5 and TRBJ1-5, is DARVTQTPRHKVTEMGQEVTMRCQPILGHNTVFWYRQTMMQGLELLAYFRNRAPLDDSGMPKDRFSAEMPDATLATLKIQPSEPRDSAVYFCASGLRDSYQPQHFGDGTRLSIL.

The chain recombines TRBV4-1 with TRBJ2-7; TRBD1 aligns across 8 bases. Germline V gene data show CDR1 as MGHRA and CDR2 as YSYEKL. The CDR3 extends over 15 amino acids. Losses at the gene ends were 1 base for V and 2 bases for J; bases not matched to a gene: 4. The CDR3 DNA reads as TGCGCCAGCAGCCAAGTACAGGGGGACCCCTACGAGCAGTACTTC. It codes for CASSQVQGDPYEQYF.

The CDR3 region is CASSLAGAVPLHF. The CDR3 nucleotides are TGTGCCAGCAGCTTAGCGGGGGCCGTACCCCTCCACTTT. The gene calls are TRBV7-2 and TRBJ1-6, with D perhaps matching TRBD1 (6 bases). V was clipped by 0 bases and J by 12 bases, with 9 bases between them. Germline CDR1 is SGHTA and CDR2 is FQGNSA. The CDR3 length is 13 residues.

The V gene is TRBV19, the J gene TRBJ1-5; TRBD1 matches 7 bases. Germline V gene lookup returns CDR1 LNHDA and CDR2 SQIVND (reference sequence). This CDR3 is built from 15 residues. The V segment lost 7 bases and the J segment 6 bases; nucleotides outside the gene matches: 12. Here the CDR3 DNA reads TGTGCCAGTATCCCCGGGGGGGCAGGGGGTCAGCCCCAGCATTTT. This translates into CASIPGGAGGQPQHF.

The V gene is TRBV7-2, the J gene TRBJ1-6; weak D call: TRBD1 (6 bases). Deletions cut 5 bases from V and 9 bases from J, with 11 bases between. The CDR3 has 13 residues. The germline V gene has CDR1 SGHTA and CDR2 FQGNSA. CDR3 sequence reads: CASSDTGRSPLHF. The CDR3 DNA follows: TGTGCCAGCAGCGATACAGGGCGTTCACCCCTCCACTTT.

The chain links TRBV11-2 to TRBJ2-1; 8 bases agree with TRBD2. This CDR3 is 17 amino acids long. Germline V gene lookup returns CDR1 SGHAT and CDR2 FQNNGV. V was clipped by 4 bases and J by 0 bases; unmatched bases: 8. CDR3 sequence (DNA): TGTGCCAGCAGCTCGCCGTTCGGGGGGGCCTCCTACAATGAGCAGTTCTTC. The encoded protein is CASSSPFGGASYNEQFF.

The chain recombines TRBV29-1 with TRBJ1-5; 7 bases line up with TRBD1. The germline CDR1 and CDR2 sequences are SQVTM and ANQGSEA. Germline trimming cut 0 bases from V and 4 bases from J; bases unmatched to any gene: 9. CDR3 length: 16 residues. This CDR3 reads CSVEDNFAGQNQPQHF. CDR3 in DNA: TGCAGCGTTGAAGATAATTTCGCGGGACAGAATCAGCCCCAGCATTTT.

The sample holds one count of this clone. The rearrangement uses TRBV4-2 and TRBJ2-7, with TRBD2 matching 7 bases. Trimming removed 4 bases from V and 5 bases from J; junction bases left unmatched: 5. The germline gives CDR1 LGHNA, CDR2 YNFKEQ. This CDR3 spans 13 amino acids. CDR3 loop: CASSLTSPHEQYF. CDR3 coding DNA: TGTGCCAGCAGCCTGACTAGCCCCCACGAGCAGTACTTC.

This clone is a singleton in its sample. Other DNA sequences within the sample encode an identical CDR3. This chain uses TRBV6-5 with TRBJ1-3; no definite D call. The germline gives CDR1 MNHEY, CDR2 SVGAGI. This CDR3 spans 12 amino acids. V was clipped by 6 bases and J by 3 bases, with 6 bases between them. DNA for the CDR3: TGTGCCAGCAGAACGAGTGGAAACACCATATATTTT. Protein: CASRTSGNTIYF.

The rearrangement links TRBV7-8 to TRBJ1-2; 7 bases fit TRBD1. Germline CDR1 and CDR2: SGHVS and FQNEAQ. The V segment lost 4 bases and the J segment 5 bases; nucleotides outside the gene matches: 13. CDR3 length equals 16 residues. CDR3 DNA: TGTGCCAGCAGCTCGTTGGGGACAGAAGGTGTTTATGGCTACACCTTC. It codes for CASSSLGTEGVYGYTF.

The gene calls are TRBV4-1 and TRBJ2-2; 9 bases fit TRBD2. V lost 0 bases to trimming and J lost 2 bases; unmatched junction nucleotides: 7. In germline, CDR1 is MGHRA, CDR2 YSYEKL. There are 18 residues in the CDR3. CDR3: CASSQDERGASNTGELFF. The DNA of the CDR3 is TGCGCCAGCAGCCAAGATGAGCGGGGGGCGTCTAACACCGGGGAGCTGTTTTTT.

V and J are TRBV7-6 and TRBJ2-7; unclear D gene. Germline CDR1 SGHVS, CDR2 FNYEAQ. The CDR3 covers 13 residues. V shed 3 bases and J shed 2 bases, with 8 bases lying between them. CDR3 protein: CASSFNPTYEQYF. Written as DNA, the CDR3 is TGTGCCAGCAGCTTTAACCCTACCTACGAGCAGTACTTC.

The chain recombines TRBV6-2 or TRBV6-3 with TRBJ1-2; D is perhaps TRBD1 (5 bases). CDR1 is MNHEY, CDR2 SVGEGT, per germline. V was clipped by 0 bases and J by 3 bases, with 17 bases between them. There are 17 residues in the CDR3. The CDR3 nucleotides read TGTGCCAGCAGTTACTCGAGTCTGGGGACGCCGGACTATGGCTACACCTTC. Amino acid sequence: CASSYSSLGTPDYGYTF.

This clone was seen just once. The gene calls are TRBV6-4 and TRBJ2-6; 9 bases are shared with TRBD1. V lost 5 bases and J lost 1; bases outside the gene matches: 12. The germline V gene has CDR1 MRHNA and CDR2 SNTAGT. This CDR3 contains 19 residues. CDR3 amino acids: CASSQPPGQGVSGANVLTF. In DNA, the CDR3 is TGTGCCAGCAGTCAACCCCCGGGACAGGGAGTATCTGGGGCCAACGTCCTGACTTTC.